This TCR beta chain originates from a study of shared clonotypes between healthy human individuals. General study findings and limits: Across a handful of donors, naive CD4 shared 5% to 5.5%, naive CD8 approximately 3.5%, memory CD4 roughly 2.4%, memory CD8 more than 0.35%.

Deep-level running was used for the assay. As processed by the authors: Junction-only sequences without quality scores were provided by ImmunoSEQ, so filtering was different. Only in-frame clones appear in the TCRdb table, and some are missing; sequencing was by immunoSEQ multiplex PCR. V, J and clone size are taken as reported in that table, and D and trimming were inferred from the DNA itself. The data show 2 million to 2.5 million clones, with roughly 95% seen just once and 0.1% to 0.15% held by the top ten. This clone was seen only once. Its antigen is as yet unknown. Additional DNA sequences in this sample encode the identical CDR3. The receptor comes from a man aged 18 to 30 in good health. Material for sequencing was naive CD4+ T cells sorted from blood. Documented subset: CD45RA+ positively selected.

CDR3: CASSQDLESSYNSPLHF. In nucleotides, the CDR3 is TGCGCCAGCAGCCAAGATCTGGAGAGCTCCTATAATTCACCCCTCCACTTT. J is TRBJ1-6 and V is TRBV4-1, with D unclear. Trimming stripped 0 bases from V and 0 bases from J, with 9 bases between. This CDR3 is built from 17 residues. Germline CDR1 and CDR2: MGHRA and YSYEKL.